A single sample gave rise to the 17 T cell receptor beta chains below, sequenced in a study of neoadjuvant anti-PD-1 for oral cavity cancer. Time point in this sample: after neoadjuvant nivolumab, at surgical resection. Profiled with immunoSEQ multiplex PCR; TCRdb holds only in-frame clones, not every one. The repertoire holds some 15,000 clones, with 75% as singletons. The source was PBMCs, collected after nivolumab (anti-PD-1) treatment. These receptor sequences come from a person aged 35-79 years with oral cavity squamous cell carcinoma.

The rearrangement uses TRBV6-5 and TRBJ1-2; D uncertain. CDR1 is MNHEY, CDR2 SVGAGI, per germline. The CDR3 runs to 13 residues. V gave up 3 bases and J gave up 2 bases, with 7 bases separating them. The CDR3 bases are TGTGCCAGCAGTTATCGGCAGAACTATGGCTACACCTTC. It translates to CASSYRQNYGYTF.

This clone came up once. The chain couples TRBV7-2 to TRBJ1-5; tentative D call: TRBD1 (5 bases). Trimming shortened V by 5 bases and J by 4 bases, and 21 bases separated the two germline ends. Per the germline V gene, CDR1 is SGHTA and CDR2 is FQGNSA. The CDR3 covers 17 residues. The CDR3 DNA reads as TGTGCCAGCAGCCAAGGAGTAGTCGTGGGGGGGAATCAGCCCCAGCATTTT. Amino acids: CASSQGVVVGGNQPQHF.

The rearrangement links TRBV12-5 to TRBJ2-7; TRBD1 is a possible D gene (6 bases). V gave up 5 bases and J gave up 1 base, with 12 bases separating them. Germline values: CDR1 LGHNT, CDR2 FRNRAP. CDR3 length equals 14 residues. The CDR3 nucleotides are TGTGCTAGTGGTATACAGGGAGCATCCTACGAGCAGTACTTC. Translating it yields CASGIQGASYEQYF.

J is TRBJ2-7 and V is TRBV27, with D maybe TRBD2 (6 bases). CDR3 length equals 17 residues. Germline V CDR1 and CDR2: MNHEY, SMNVEV (reference sequence). V lost 2 bases and J 0 bases, leaving 17 bases between the germline ends. CDR3 amino acids: CASSLTGVGGSSYEQYF. CDR3 DNA: TGTGCCAGCAGTTTAACGGGGGTTGGGGGTAGCTCCTACGAGCAGTACTTC.

The V gene is TRBV7-3, the J gene TRBJ2-3; D may be TRBD1 or TRBD2 (7 bases each). Germline V gene sequence: CDR1 SGHTA, CDR2 FQGTGA. The V end lost 5 bases, the J end lost 0 bases, and 15 bases lay between the germline ends. The CDR3 sequence is 16 residues long. CDR3 in amino acids: CASSPRGGTSTDTQYF. The CDR3 DNA reads TGTGCCAGCAGCCCCAGGGGGGGAACTAGCACAGATACGCAGTATTTT.

The chain links TRBV28 to TRBJ1-3; tentatively, D is TRBD1 (6 bases). The germline gives CDR1 MDHEN, CDR2 SYDVKM. The CDR3 contains 14 residues. The V and J ends lost 5 bases and 2 bases respectively, with 10 bases between them. The CDR3 loop reads CASSQQGTGNTIYF. CDR3 coding DNA: TGTGCCAGCAGTCAACAGGGTACTGGAAACACCATATATTTT.

The V gene is TRBV5-1, the J gene TRBJ2-1; the match to TRBD2 covers 8 bases. Germline CDR1 SGHRS, CDR2 YFSETQ. The ends lost 5 bases at V and 0 bases at J; junction bases unmatched: 7. The CDR3 length is 16 residues. Here the CDR3 DNA reads TGCGCCAGCAGACCCAAGCGGGAGAGCTCCTACAATGAGCAGTTCTTC. It yields the protein CASRPKRESSYNEQFF. The full variable domain, its missing parts supplied by reference TRBV5-1 and TRBJ2-1, is KAGVTQTPRYLIKTRGQQVTLSCSPISGHRSVSWYQQTPGQGLQFLFEYFSETQRNKGNFPGRFSGRQFSNSRSEMNVSTLELGDSALYLCASRPKRESSYNEQFFGPGTRLTVL.

V and J are TRBV28 and TRBJ1-2, with a weak D call TRBD1 (5 bases). The CDR3 runs 12 residues. The V gene lost 7 bases and the J gene lost 3 bases, with 9 bases spanning the gap. Germline V gives CDR1 MDHEN, CDR2 SYDVKM. CDR3 sequence: CASKGLDYGYTF. The CDR3 coding sequence is TGTGCCAGCAAGGGGTTAGACTATGGCTACACCTTC.

J is TRBJ1-4 and V is TRBV28, with D possibly being TRBD1 (6 bases). The germline gives CDR1 MDHEN, CDR2 SYDVKM. V gave up 5 bases and J gave up 0 bases, with 13 bases separating them. CDR3 length equals 16 residues. The chain's CDR3 is CASSTLRQATNEKLFF. The CDR3 bases are TGTGCCAGCAGTACCCTTCGACAGGCAACTAATGAAAAACTGTTTTTT.

The chain carries TRBV27 and TRBJ1-1; a weak D match, TRBD1 (6 bases). CDR3 length: 16 amino acids. V lost 0 bases to trimming and J lost 1 base, with 12 bases between them. CDR1 and CDR2 from the germline V gene are MNHEY and SMNVEV (reference sequence). In DNA form, the CDR3 reads TGTGCCAGCAGTTTATCGTACGGGGGACAGAACACTGAAGCTTTCTTT. Its protein product is CASSLSYGGQNTEAFF.

This chain joins TRBV11-3 and TRBJ1-1; the D gene is possibly TRBD1 (5 bases). V was cut by 5 bases and J by 6 bases, with 16 bases left in between. The CDR3 spans 14 residues. The germline V gene encodes CDR1 SGHNT and CDR2 YENEEA. Here the CDR3 reads CASSPARGEPEAFF. CDR3 nucleotide sequence: TGTGCCAGCAGCCCAGCCCGGGGCGAACCTGAAGCTTTCTTT.

The genes are TRBV20-1 and TRBJ1-2; no firm D call. Deletions cut 1 base from V and 8 bases from J, with 8 bases between. Germline V CDR1 and CDR2: DFQATT, SNEGSKA (reference sequence). CDR3 length: 11 amino acids. The CDR3 sequence: CSARVERGYTF. The CDR3 DNA reads TGCAGTGCTAGAGTTGAGAGGGGCTACACCTTC.

The chain couples TRBV19 to TRBJ2-6; 8 bases align to TRBD1. The germline gives CDR1 LNHDA, CDR2 SQIVND (reference sequence). The length of the CDR3 is 21 residues. Trimming cost V 3 bases and J 0 bases; bases outside gene matches: 16. Written as DNA, the CDR3 is TGTGCCAGTAGTATCCGAAAGTGGGCGAGACAGGGGAACTCTGGGGCCAACGTCCTGACTTTC. It codes for CASSIRKWARQGNSGANVLTF.

This chain uses TRBV7-8 with TRBJ1-2, with D maybe TRBD1 (5 bases). Trimming cost V 1 base and J 0 bases, with 24 bases left between them. Germline V gene data show CDR1 as SGHVS and CDR2 as FQNEAQ. The CDR3 runs to 20 residues. DNA for the CDR3: TGTGCCAGCAGCTTAGTTAGTGTGTTGGGCAGGGCCTTGGCTAACTATGGCTACACCTTC. Translated: CASSLVSVLGRALANYGYTF.

This chain connects TRBV7-6 to TRBJ1-1; D unclear. Germline V gene sequence: CDR1 SGHVS, CDR2 FNYEAQ. With 5 bases removed from V and 3 bases from J, the gap between germline ends came to 10 bases. The CDR3 loop spans 13 amino acids. Written as DNA, the CDR3 is TGTGCCAGCAGCCCTTGGCCGCACACTGAAGCTTTCTTT. Amino acid sequence: CASSPWPHTEAFF. Full variable domain (missing parts from reference TRBV7-6 and TRBJ1-1): GAGVSQSPRYKVTKRGQDVALRCDPISGHVSLYWYRQALGQGPEFLTYFNYEAQQDKSGLPNDRFSAERPEGSISTLTIQRTEQRDSAMYRCASSPWPHTEAFFGQGTRLTVV.

V gene TRBV11-1 combines with J gene TRBJ2-2, with TRBD1 as a possible D gene (5 bases). Germline CDR1 SGHAT, CDR2 FQDESV (reference sequence). The CDR3 runs 12 residues. The germline V and J ends were trimmed by 2 bases and 7 bases, with 5 bases remaining between them. CDR3 sequence: CASSLTGGELFF. Written as DNA, the CDR3 is TGTGCCAGCAGCTTAACAGGCGGGGAGCTGTTTTTT.

V gene TRBV5-6 combines with J gene TRBJ1-2; D is uncertain. V was pared by 3 bases and J by 5 bases, with 14 bases between. The germline V gene encodes CDR1 SGHDT and CDR2 YYEEEE. This CDR3 has 14 amino acids. The CDR3 reads CASSYGSHPYGYTF. For the CDR3, the DNA is TGTGCCAGCAGCTATGGGTCCCACCCATATGGCTACACCTTC.